Below, 8 T cell receptor beta chains from the same sample are listed, as sequenced in a study of T cell responses to AZD1222 COVID-19 vaccine. Clones were read by immunoSEQ multiplex PCR, and TCRdb kept only the in-frame ones, dropping some. The table lists roughly 190,000 clones, roughly 93% of them singletons, with 0.99% in the top ten. The sequencing here drew on peripheral blood, taken on day 0 of AZD1222 vaccination. Every receptor here comes from an adult in good health.

The rearrangement uses TRBV19 and TRBJ1-3; no definite D call. The CDR3 is made up of 14 amino acids. In germline, CDR1 is LNHDA, CDR2 SQIVND (reference sequence). The ends were cut back, 7 bases at V and 0 bases at J, with 10 bases in the middle. CDR3 in amino acids: CASTSWSSGNTIYF. CDR3 sequence (DNA): TGTGCCAGTACCTCTTGGAGCTCTGGAAACACCATATATTTT.

The chain has TRBV5-1 and TRBJ2-7, with D uncertain. The CDR3 covers 15 residues. V dropped 4 bases and J dropped 6 bases, with 20 bases sitting between them. CDR1 and CDR2 (germline): SGHRS, YFSETQ. The CDR3 loop reads CASSETWVVAGEQYF. The DNA for the CDR3 is TGCGCCAGCAGCGAAACCTGGGTGGTGGCAGGCGAGCAGTACTTC.

The chain recombines TRBV4-3 with TRBJ1-2; D unresolved. Germline values: CDR1 LGHNA, CDR2 YSLEER. V lost 0 bases to trimming and J lost 4 bases, with 9 bases between them. This CDR3 is 14 amino acids long. The CDR3 coding sequence is TGCGCCAGCAGCCAAGAGGCTCGAAGCTATGGCTACACCTTC. Protein: CASSQEARSYGYTF.

V is TRBV10-3 and J is TRBJ2-2, with TRBD2 identical over 7 bases. The CDR3 is made up of 15 amino acids. Germline values: CDR1 ENHRY, CDR2 SYGVKD. V dropped 8 bases and J dropped 1; count of bases not matched to a gene: 7. The CDR3 region is CAILGGSWNTGELFF. CDR3 nucleotides: TGTGCCATCCTCGGCGGGAGTTGGAACACCGGGGAGCTGTTTTTT.

The rearrangement uses TRBV20-1 and TRBJ2-1; the D gene is possibly TRBD1 (5 bases). V lost 3 bases, J lost 15 bases, and 18 bases lay in between. Germline loops: CDR1 DFQATT, CDR2 SNEGSKA (reference sequence). This CDR3 is 12 amino acids long. In DNA form, the CDR3 reads TGCAGTGCTAGTTGGGGCAACAATGTTCGGTTCTTC. Amino acid sequence: CSASWGNNVRFF.

The chain has TRBV12-5 and TRBJ2-5, with 8 bases matching TRBD1. The CDR3 loop spans 17 amino acids. V shed 0 bases, J shed 3 bases, and the junction held 9 bases outside the gene matches. Per the germline V gene, CDR1 is LGHNT and CDR2 is FRNRAP. CDR3 coding DNA: TGTGCTAGTGGTTTGGTAGTGGACAGGGACGTAGAAGAGACCCAGTACTTC. Its translation: CASGLVVDRDVEETQYF.

V usage is TRBV6-2 or TRBV6-3 and J usage is TRBJ1-2; 8 bases line up with TRBD1. This CDR3 comprises 19 residues. The germline CDR1 and CDR2 sequences are MNHEY and SVGEGT. After removal of 1 base from V and 8 bases from J, the junction contained 21 bases not matched to a gene. In nucleotides, the CDR3 is TGTGCCAGCAGTTACTGGATCATCGGCCTGGACAGGGAAAGAGGAGGCTACACCTTC. Translation: CASSYWIIGLDRERGGYTF.

The V call is TRBV3-1 (or the pseudogene TRBV3-2), the J call TRBJ1-2; D call uncertain. The germline V and J ends were trimmed by 3 bases and 6 bases, with 20 bases remaining between them. This CDR3 spans 16 amino acids. The germline CDR1 and CDR2 sequences are LGHDT and YNNKEL (reference sequence). The CDR3 loop reads CASSHLAGGQYNGYTF. The CDR3 DNA reads as TGTGCCAGCAGCCACTTGGCCGGTGGGCAGTACAATGGCTACACCTTC.